This T cell receptor (beta chain) was captured in a study of OX40 agonist ivuxolimab in advanced cancers. Overall study: A diagnosis of hepatocellular carcinoma, melanoma, renal cell or head and neck cancer was present in dose-escalation patients. Notes on the study in general: Dose levels from 0.1 to 3.0 mg/kg saw CD4+ and CD8+ blood T cells expand clonally by week 6. In a subset of nonresponders, normalized T-cell clonal expansion was also low.

Autoimmune disease history or systemic immunosuppression led to patients being barred. The method was immunoSEQ multiplex PCR; TCRdb's version includes in-frame clones alone and lacks a portion of them. This repertoire shows tens of thousands of clones, 75% to 90% found once; its top ten account for less than 14%. As to this clone: Its matching antigen is unknown.

The clonotype originates from an adult with an advanced solid tumor such as melanoma, head and neck, liver or kidney cancer. The specimen comprised CD4+ or CD8+ T cells sorted from blood, sampled in a trial of the OX40 agonist ivuxolimab.

The CDR3: CASRGDRSFNADTQYF. CDR3 DNA: TGTGCCAGCAGGGGGGACAGGTCCTTCAACGCGGATACGCAGTATTTT. This chain uses TRBV28 with TRBJ2-3, with 8 bases lining up with TRBD1. J gave up 6 bases and V 6 bases, and 14 bases lay outside the gene matches. This CDR3 has 16 amino acids. Germline CDR1 is MDHEN and CDR2 is SYDVKM. The full variable domain, in which reference TRBV28 and TRBJ2-3 provide the parts outside the CDR3, is DVKVTQSSRYLVKRTGEKVFLECVQDMDHENMFWYRQDPGLGLRLIYFSYDVKMKEKGDIPEGYSVSREKKERFSLILESASTNQTSMYLCASRGDRSFNADTQYFGPGTRLTVL.